Presented here are 14 T cell receptor beta chains from one specimen sequenced in a study of cytomegalovirus exposure and HLA in healthy donors. Primers: 60 Vbeta forward and 13 Jbeta reverse. Using immunoSEQ multiplex PCR, the repertoire was profiled, and TCRdb retains in-frame clones only, with some absent. The sample records about 120,000 clones, around 62% being singletons. The sequenced sample consisted of PBMCs. These receptors came from a woman in her 40s in good health and CMV-seropositive.

The rearrangement joins TRBV5-4 to TRBJ2-1; 9 positions agree with TRBD2. Trimming removed 5 bases from V and 4 bases from J; junction bases left unmatched: 10. Germline assignment: CDR1 SGHNT and CDR2 YYREEE (reference sequence). This CDR3 contains 16 residues. The CDR3 protein is CASRTPGAGGYNEQFF. DNA of the CDR3: TGTGCCAGCAGAACCCCCGGGGCGGGAGGGTACAATGAGCAGTTCTTC.

The V gene is TRBV7-9, the J gene TRBJ2-5; possible D gene TRBD2, 5 bases. The germline V and J ends were trimmed by 5 bases and 7 bases, with 17 bases remaining between them. This CDR3 has 14 residues. The germline CDR1 and CDR2 sequences are SEHNR and FQNEAQ (reference sequence). CDR3 in amino acids: CASSPGFSAGTQYF. In DNA, the CDR3 is TGTGCCAGCAGCCCGGGGTTTTCAGCAGGGACCCAGTACTTC.

The J gene is TRBJ2-7, the V gene TRBV6-5; possibly TRBD1 for D (5 bases). Per germline, CDR1 MNHEY and CDR2 SVGAGI. This CDR3 has 14 amino acids. Trimming removed 0 bases from V and 5 bases from J, with 11 bases in between. This chain's CDR3 is CASSYSRALDEQYF. In nucleotides, the CDR3 is TGTGCCAGCAGTTACTCCAGGGCCCTCGACGAGCAGTACTTC.

The chain uses TRBV11-1 and TRBJ1-1; D unresolved. The CDR3 is 16 residues long. In germline, CDR1 is SGHAT, CDR2 FQDESV (reference sequence). V lost 1 base, J lost 3 bases, and 15 bases lay in between. The CDR3 protein is CASSLGIRGKDTEAFF. DNA of the CDR3: TGTGCCAGCAGCTTAGGCATCCGGGGTAAAGACACTGAAGCTTTCTTT.

The J gene is TRBJ2-7, the V gene TRBV4-2; D gene ambiguous. Trimming cost V 0 bases and J 0 bases, with 15 bases left between them. The CDR3 spans 17 residues. Per germline, CDR1 LGHNA and CDR2 YNFKEQ. CDR3 bases: TGTGCCAGCAGCCAAGATCTTGGCCAGCGCCGCTCCTACGAGCAGTACTTC. Residues: CASSQDLGQRRSYEQYF.

The chain joins TRBV27 to TRBJ2-3; D unclear. The CDR3 has 15 amino acids. CDR1 MNHEY and CDR2 SMNVEV come from the germline V gene (reference sequence). V was clipped by 7 bases and J by 3 bases, with 17 bases between them. As DNA, the CDR3 is TGTGCCAGCACCGCCTCGGCCAGGCCGACAGATACGCAGTATTTT. Encoded protein: CASTASARPTDTQYF.

The V gene is TRBV6-5, the J gene TRBJ2-1; D gene ambiguous. The V end was cut by 6 bases, the J end by 5 bases, with 8 bases between. The CDR3 runs to 12 residues. CDR1 MNHEY and CDR2 SVGAGI come from the germline V gene. The CDR3 coding sequence is TGTGCCAGCAGATTATCCCACAATGAGCAGTTCTTC. Its translation is CASRLSHNEQFF.

This clone was counted only a few times. This sequence joins TRBV27 and TRBJ2-7; the D gene is possibly TRBD1 (6 bases). The V and J ends lost 6 bases and 0 bases respectively, with 12 bases between them. CDR1 and CDR2 (germline): MNHEY, SMNVEV (reference sequence). The CDR3 sequence is 14 residues long. DNA for the CDR3: TGTGCCAGCAGCCACAGGGTTGGCTCCTACGAGCAGTACTTC. Translating it yields CASSHRVGSYEQYF.

V usage is TRBV6-6 and J usage is TRBJ1-3, with no clear D. Germline assignment: CDR1 MNHNY and CDR2 SVGAGI (reference sequence). The length of the CDR3 is 12 residues. V lost 6 bases to trimming and J lost 2 bases, with 5 bases between them. CDR3 in DNA: TGTGCCAGCAGCCGAGCTGGAAACACCATATATTTT. Translating it yields CASSRAGNTIYF.

The genes are TRBV7-2 and TRBJ1-2, with unresolved D. This CDR3 region has 14 residues. The germline gives CDR1 SGHTA, CDR2 FQGNSA. V was shortened by 4 bases and J by 4 bases, with 13 bases between the two germline ends. The CDR3 DNA follows: TGTGCCAGCAGCTCCAATGGAGCCACCTATGGCTACACCTTC. This encodes CASSSNGATYGYTF.

This clone has only one observation. This sequence joins TRBV5-6 and TRBJ2-5, with 8 bases matching TRBD2. The CDR3 is made up of 14 amino acids. CDR1 and CDR2 from the germline V gene are SGHDT and YYEEEE. With 5 bases clipped from V and 2 bases from J, the junction kept 5 bases outside the gene matches. The CDR3 nucleotides are TGTGCCAGCAGTTGGAGCGGGAGACAAGAGACCCAGTACTTC. Translation gives CASSWSGRQETQYF.

The chain links TRBV30 to TRBJ2-1; no reliable D call. V lost 5 bases and J 5 bases, leaving 4 bases between the germline ends. From germline, CDR1 is GTSNPN and CDR2 SVGIG (reference sequence). The CDR3 is 10 amino acids. CDR3 in amino acids: CAWGHNEQFF. Here the CDR3 DNA reads TGTGCCTGGGGCCACAATGAGCAGTTCTTC.

Notes on this clone: This sample includes further DNA sequences coding for the same CDR3. V and J are TRBV4-1 and TRBJ2-7; tentative D call: TRBD1 (6 bases). This CDR3 comprises 16 residues. Germline V CDR1 and CDR2: MGHRA, YSYEKL. V gave up 0 bases and J gave up 2 bases, with 14 bases separating them. CDR3 loop: CASSQDHRENTYEQYF. As DNA, the CDR3 is TGCGCCAGCAGCCAAGACCACAGGGAGAACACCTACGAGCAGTACTTC.

The chain combines TRBV19 with TRBJ2-1; possibly TRBD2 for D (6 bases). Germline V CDR1 and CDR2: LNHDA, SQIVND (reference sequence). Trimming stripped 7 bases from V and 8 bases from J, with 15 bases between. The CDR3 has 13 residues. Here the CDR3 DNA reads TGTGCCAGTATCCCATCGGGAGCCGATGAGCAGTTCTTC. Its translation is CASIPSGADEQFF.